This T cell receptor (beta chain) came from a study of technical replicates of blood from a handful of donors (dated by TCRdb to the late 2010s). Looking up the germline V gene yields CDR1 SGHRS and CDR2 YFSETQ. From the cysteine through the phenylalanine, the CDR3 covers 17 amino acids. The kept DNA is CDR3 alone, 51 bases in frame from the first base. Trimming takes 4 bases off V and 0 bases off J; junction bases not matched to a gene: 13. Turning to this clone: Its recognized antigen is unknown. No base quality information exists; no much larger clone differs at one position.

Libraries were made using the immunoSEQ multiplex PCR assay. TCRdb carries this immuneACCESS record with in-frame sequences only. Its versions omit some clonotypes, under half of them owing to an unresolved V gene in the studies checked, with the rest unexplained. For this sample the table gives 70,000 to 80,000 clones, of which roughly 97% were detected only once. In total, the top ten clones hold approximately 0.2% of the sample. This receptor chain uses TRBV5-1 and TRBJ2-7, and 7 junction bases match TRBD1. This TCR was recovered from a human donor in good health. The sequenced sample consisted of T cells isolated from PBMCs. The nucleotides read TGCGCCAGCAGCGTGAGGACAGGAGCTACCTTCTCCTACGAGCAGTACTTC. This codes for CASSVRTGATFSYEQYF.